This TCR beta chain was identified during a study of OX40 agonist ivuxolimab in advanced cancers. Clones were read by immunoSEQ multiplex PCR, and TCRdb kept only the in-frame ones, dropping some. The repertoire consists of around 110,000 clones, with about 93% occurring once and the leading ten covering approximately 0.15%. Details on this clone: The antigen is not known.

Findings and limits, study-wide: Doses of 0.1 to 3.0 mg/kg were accompanied by clonal expansion of CD4+ and CD8+ blood T cells by week 6.

This CDR3 is built from 16 residues. Germline CDR1 is SGHTA and CDR2 is FQGNSA. The V and J ends lost 2 bases and 6 bases respectively, with 17 bases between them. Sequenced material: CD4+ or CD8+ T cells sorted from blood, taken in a trial of the OX40 agonist ivuxolimab. The gene calls are TRBV7-2 and TRBJ1-5, with D perhaps matching TRBD1 (5 bases). This sequence originates from an adult with an advanced solid tumor such as melanoma, head and neck, liver or kidney cancer. The CDR3 region has the DNA TGTGCCAGCAGCTTAAGGCGTGGGGGGGATTCTCAGCCCCAGCATTTT. Its protein product is CASSLRRGGDSQPQHF.